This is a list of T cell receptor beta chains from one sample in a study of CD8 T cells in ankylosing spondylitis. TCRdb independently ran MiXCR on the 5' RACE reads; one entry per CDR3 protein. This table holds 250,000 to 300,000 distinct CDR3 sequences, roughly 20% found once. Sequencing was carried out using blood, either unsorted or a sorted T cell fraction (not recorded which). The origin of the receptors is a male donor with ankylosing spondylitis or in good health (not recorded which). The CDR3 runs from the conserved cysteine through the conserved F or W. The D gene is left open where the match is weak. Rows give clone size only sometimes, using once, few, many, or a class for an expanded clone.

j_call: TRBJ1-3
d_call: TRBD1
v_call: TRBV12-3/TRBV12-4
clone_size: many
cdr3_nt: TGTGCCAGCAGTTCAGGGGGTCCTGGAAACACCATATATTTT
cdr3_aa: CASSSGGPGNTIYF

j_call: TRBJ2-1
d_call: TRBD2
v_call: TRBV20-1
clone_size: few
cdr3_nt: TGCAGTGCTGAGGGGCGGGAGTTGCTTGAGCAGTTCTTC
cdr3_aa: CSAEGRELLEQFF

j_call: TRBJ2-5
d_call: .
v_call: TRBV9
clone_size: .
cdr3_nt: TGTGCCAGCAGCGTAGGTGTTGGTAGCGGAGAGACCCAGTACTTC
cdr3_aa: CASSVGVGSGETQYF

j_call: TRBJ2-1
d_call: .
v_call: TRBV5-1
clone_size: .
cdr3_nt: TGCGCCAGCAGCCCCCGAGCCCTGAACAATGAGCAGTTCTTC
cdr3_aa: CASSPRALNNEQFF

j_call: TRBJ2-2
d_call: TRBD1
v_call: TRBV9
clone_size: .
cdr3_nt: TGTGCCAGCAGCGTAGTGGGACAGGCCACCGGGGAGCTGTTTTTT
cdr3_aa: CASSVVGQATGELFF

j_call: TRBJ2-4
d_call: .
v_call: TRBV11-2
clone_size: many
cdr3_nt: TGTGCCAGCAGCTTAGTTACTAGTTGGGTTCAGTACTTC
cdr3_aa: CASSLVTSWVQYF

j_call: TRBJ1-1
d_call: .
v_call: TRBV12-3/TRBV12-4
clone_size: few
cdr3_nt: TGTGCCAGCAGTTCACCCGTTAGGGGGTACACTGAAGCTTTCTTT
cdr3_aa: CASSSPVRGYTEAFF

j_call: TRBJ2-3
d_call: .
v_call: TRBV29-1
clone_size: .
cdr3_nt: TGCAGCGTTGGCGGGCCTAACACAGATACGCAGTATTTT
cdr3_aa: CSVGGPNTDTQYF

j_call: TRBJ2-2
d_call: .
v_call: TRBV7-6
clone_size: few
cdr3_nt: TGTGCCAGCAGCTTAGGGGTTCCTGGCGGAGCGAACACCGGGGAGCTGTTTTTT
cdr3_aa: CASSLGVPGGANTGELFF

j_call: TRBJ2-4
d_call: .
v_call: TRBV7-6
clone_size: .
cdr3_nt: TGTGCCAGCAGCTTAGAGGCAGGTTCGGACATTCAGTACTTC
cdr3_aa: CASSLEAGSDIQYF

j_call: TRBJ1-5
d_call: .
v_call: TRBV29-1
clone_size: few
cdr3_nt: TGCAGCGTTGTCGGGGGGACTGGGGACAATCAGCCCCAGCATTTT
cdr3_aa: CSVVGGTGDNQPQHF

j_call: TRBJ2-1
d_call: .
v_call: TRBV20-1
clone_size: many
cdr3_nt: TGCAGTGCTAACAGTCCCTGGGGCAATGAGCAGTTCTTC
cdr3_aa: CSANSPWGNEQFF

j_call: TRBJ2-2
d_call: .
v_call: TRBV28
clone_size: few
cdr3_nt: TGTGCCAGCAGTTTGTTCATGGGCACCGGGGAGCTGTTTTTT
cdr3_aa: CASSLFMGTGELFF

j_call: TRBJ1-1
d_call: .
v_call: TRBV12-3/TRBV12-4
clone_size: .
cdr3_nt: TGTGCCAGCAGTTTACGCTCTCCCGGCACTGAAGCTTTCTTT
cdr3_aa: CASSLRSPGTEAFF

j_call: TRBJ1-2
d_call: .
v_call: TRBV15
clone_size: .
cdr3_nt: TGTGCCACCAGCAGAGATGTGGGCTATGGCTACACCTTC
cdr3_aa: CATSRDVGYGYTF